The entry below describes one TCR beta chain. Its target is unknown. In germline, CDR1 is LNHNV, CDR2 YYDKDF (reference sequence). V shed 5 bases, J shed 4 bases, and the junction held 6 bases outside the gene matches. The CDR3 is 14 amino acids. Viral peptide pools were used in the ViraFEST assay to expand antigen-specific CD4+ T cells, and sequencing came afterward. The authors isolated CD4+ T cells after 9 to 10 days of culture. Two doses of either BNT162b2 or mRNA-1273 were given to each participant. Nucleocapsid antibodies stayed negative before and after vaccination, showing no earlier SARS-CoV-2 infection. The sample originates from a study of vaccination effects on CD4 cells after COVID-19. Across the whole study: Samples collected post-vaccine were obtained a median of 72 days after the second dose.

Study-level points and caveats: The study, lacking early post-infection timepoints, had few convalescent patients. Healthy vaccine recipients' vaccine-induced clones were almost all SARS-CoV-2 mono-reactive.

Measured with immunoSEQ multiplex PCR; TCRdb has only the in-frame clones, and not every one. The data contain about 38,000 clones, roughly 79% of them singletons. The receptor was isolated from a human donor who received a COVID-19 vaccine. Some clones in this sample may be carry-over from other donors' samples. The specimen was CD4+ T cells from PBMCs cultured with HCoV-NL63 spike peptides, collected after COVID-19 vaccination. The rearrangement links TRBV15 to TRBJ2-5; 8 nucleotides match TRBD1. This CDR3 reads CATSLRTGTETQYF. The CDR3, as DNA: TGTGCCACCAGCTTGCGGACAGGGACAGAGACCCAGTACTTC.